A single sample gave rise to the 29 T cell receptor beta chains below, sequenced in a study of CXCR3-negative and CXCR3-positive naive CD8 T cells. Each TRB cDNA library was prepared by 5' RACE (with UMI labels). TCRdb re-called the 5' RACE reads and catalogs CDR3 proteins one per entry, DNA excluded. This sample's table has 7,000 to 8,500 distinct CDR3 sequences. No antigen has been assigned to these receptors. General observations from the study: Naive cells with CXCR3 showed TRB CDR3s that were more hydrophobic than those in CXCR3-negative naive cells.

The sequenced material came from naive CXCR3+ CD8+ T cells from blood. Subset noted: CD45RO-CCR7+CD27+CD95- naive CD8+ T cells expressing CXCR3 (TNR3+). These receptors were collected from a human donor in good health. Some clones in this sample may be carry-over from other donors' samples.

The rearrangement uses TRBV20-1 and TRBJ2-5; TCRdb returns TRBD2, unconfirmable since there is no DNA. Germline CDR1 and CDR2: DFQATT and SNEGSKA (reference sequence). This CDR3 spans 15 amino acids. This CDR3 reads CSASLAGVWGETQYF.

V is TRBV29-1 and J is TRBJ2-3; TCRdb gives TRBD2 as the D gene, but with no DNA this cannot be confirmed. Germline loops: CDR1 SQVTM, CDR2 ANQGSEA. CDR3 length: 16 amino acids. The CDR3 protein is CSVPGLAGGGTDTQYF.

V gene TRBV6-5 combines with J gene TRBJ1-1; the D gene TCRdb calls, TRBD1, cannot be checked with no DNA. The germline V gene encodes CDR1 MNHEY and CDR2 SVGAGI. CDR3 size: 12 residues. The CDR3 region is CAIGTPNTEAFF.

In terms of frequency, this clonotype is medium-sized (0.01 to 0.1%). The chain combines TRBV20-1 with TRBJ2-1; TCRdb selects TRBD2, and the lack of DNA leaves this call unchecked. Germline values: CDR1 DFQATT, CDR2 SNEGSKA (reference sequence). This CDR3 is built from 13 residues. The CDR3 sequence is CSAKRLVGGEQFF.

The chain combines TRBV29-1 with TRBJ1-4; TCRdb reports TRBD1, a call that lacks DNA to check it against. CDR3 size: 16 residues. CDR1 and CDR2 (germline): SQVTM, ANQGSEA. The CDR3 reads CSVTGTGGRLGEKLFF.

The chain is built from TRBV12-3 or TRBV12-4 and TRBJ1-1; the D call from TCRdb, TRBD1, cannot be confirmed without DNA. The CDR3 runs 15 residues. CDR3 sequence: CASSWGAGGGTEAFF.

This clonotype is labeled medium-sized based on frequency. This CDR3 is CASRQGRSTGELFF. V is TRBV28 and J is TRBJ2-2; lacking DNA, the TRBD1 call made by TCRdb goes unchecked. This CDR3 region has 14 residues. The germline V gene encodes CDR1 MDHEN and CDR2 SYDVKM.

This chain connects TRBV27 to TRBJ1-5; TCRdb lists TRBD1, though no DNA is available to test this call. The CDR3 sequence is 14 residues long. Germline values: CDR1 MNHEY, CDR2 SMNVEV (reference sequence). The CDR3 spells CASSTTGSNQPQHF.

Judged by frequency, this clonotype is medium-sized. J is TRBJ2-1 and V is TRBV6-2 or TRBV6-3. The CDR3 has 15 amino acids. Germline V gene data show CDR1 as MNHEY and CDR2 as SVGEGT. CDR3 residues: CASNTRRTYYNEQFF.

The chain joins TRBV7-9 to TRBJ2-5; TCRdb's D call of TRBD1 is untestable without DNA. Germline V lookup: CDR1 SEHNR, CDR2 FQNEAQ (reference sequence). This CDR3 is 15 amino acids long. CDR3 protein: CASSGVSGRQETQYF.

The chain links TRBV5-6 to TRBJ2-7; TCRdb lists TRBD1, though no DNA is available to test this call. CDR3 size: 14 residues. Germline CDR1 and CDR2: SGHDT and YYEEEE. The CDR3 reads CASSMSAASYEQYF.

V is TRBV20-1 and J is TRBJ2-1; the TRBD2 assignment by TCRdb is unverifiable without DNA. This CDR3 region has 17 residues. Germline assignment: CDR1 DFQATT and CDR2 SNEGSKA (reference sequence). The CDR3 protein is CSARRPLAGVAYNEQFF.

The chain recombines TRBV3-1 with TRBJ2-1. Germline CDR1 and CDR2: LGHDT and YNNKEL (reference sequence). The CDR3 loop spans 15 amino acids. The CDR3 sequence: CASSQAQGGYNEQFF.

The chain joins TRBV29-1 to TRBJ2-2; TCRdb picks TRBD1, but there is no DNA to check that call. The CDR3 is made up of 16 amino acids. Germline CDR1 SQVTM, CDR2 ANQGSEA. This CDR3 reads CSAPRPGTENTGELFF.

The chain is built from TRBV29-1 and TRBJ2-1; there is no DNA to check the TCRdb D call of TRBD2. In germline, CDR1 is SQVTM, CDR2 ANQGSEA. The CDR3 totals 12 residues. The CDR3 is CSCAPEGNEQFF.

The CDR3 spells CASSTRTVHGTDTQYF. The chain recombines TRBV7-9 with TRBJ2-3; the D call from TCRdb, TRBD1, cannot be confirmed without DNA. Germline values: CDR1 SEHNR, CDR2 FQNEAQ (reference sequence). The CDR3 totals 16 residues.

The V and J genes are TRBV18 and TRBJ2-3; TCRdb's D gene call, TRBD1, goes unchecked for lack of DNA. The V gene's germline CDR1 is KGHSH and CDR2 LQKENI. The CDR3 is made up of 17 amino acids. The CDR3 spells CASSPTYQAPRTDTQYF.

This clonotype is medium-sized (0.01 to 0.1%) by frequency. The chain is built from TRBV20-1 and TRBJ2-7; there is no DNA to check the TCRdb D call of TRBD2. The germline V gene encodes CDR1 DFQATT and CDR2 SNEGSKA (reference sequence). The CDR3 runs to 15 residues. Here the CDR3 reads CSARPGLADSYEQYF.

Considering frequency, this clonotype is medium-sized (0.01 to 0.1%). The V and J genes are TRBV15 and TRBJ2-2; TCRdb reports TRBD1, a call that lacks DNA to check it against. There are 18 residues in the CDR3. Germline V gene sequence: CDR1 LNHNV, CDR2 YYDKDF (reference sequence). CDR3 in amino acids: CATSSPRVSGQYTGELFF. Full variable domain (outside the CDR3, taken from reference TRBV15 and TRBJ2-2): DAMVIQNPRYQVTQFGKPVTLSCSQTLNHNVMYWYQQKSSQAPKLLFHYYDKDFNNEADTPDNFQSRRPNTSFCFLDIRSPGLGDTAMYLCATSSPRVSGQYTGELFFGEGSRLTVL.

The chain links TRBV10-3 to TRBJ1-1. This CDR3 is 14 amino acids long. The germline V gene has CDR1 ENHRY and CDR2 SYGVKD. This chain's CDR3 is CAINSEGGNTEAFF.

V usage is TRBV5-1 and J usage is TRBJ2-1; the D call from TCRdb, TRBD2, cannot be confirmed without DNA. This CDR3 region has 15 residues. CDR1 is SGHRS and CDR2 is YFSETQ in the germline V gene. CDR3: CASSFGGRALDEQFF. Drawing the rest from reference TRBV5-1 and TRBJ2-1, the complete variable domain is KAGVTQTPRYLIKTRGQQVTLSCSPISGHRSVSWYQQTPGQGLQFLFEYFSETQRNKGNFPGRFSGRQFSNSRSEMNVSTLELGDSALYLCASSFGGRALDEQFFGPGTRLTVL.

This clonotype counts as medium-sized by frequency. This chain uses TRBV15 with TRBJ2-3; there is no DNA to check the TCRdb D call of TRBD2. This CDR3 is 18 amino acids long. Germline-derived CDR1 and CDR2 are LNHNV and YYDKDF (reference sequence). The chain's CDR3 is CATSSLTSSGRSTDTQYF.

This clonotype is medium-sized (0.01 to 0.1%) by frequency. The chain carries TRBV11-2 and TRBJ1-1; lacking DNA, the TRBD1 call made by TCRdb goes unchecked. This CDR3 has 13 residues. Germline CDR1 and CDR2: SGHAT and FQNNGV. The CDR3: CASSSDRAPEAFF. Full variable domain (missing parts from reference TRBV11-2 and TRBJ1-1): EAGVAQSPRYKIIEKRQSVAFWCNPISGHATLYWYQQILGQGPKLLIQFQNNGVVDDSQLPKDRFSAERLKGVDSTLKIQPAKLEDSAVYLCASSSDRAPEAFFGQGTRLTVV.

The gene calls are TRBV3-1 and TRBJ1-2; TCRdb selects TRBD1, and the lack of DNA leaves this call unchecked. The CDR3 is 13 amino acids. Germline V CDR1 and CDR2: LGHDT, YNNKEL (reference sequence). The CDR3: CASRTGLDYGYTF.

Measured by frequency, this clonotype is medium-sized. V gene TRBV5-1 combines with J gene TRBJ2-1; the D call from TCRdb, TRBD2, cannot be confirmed without DNA. The germline V gene encodes CDR1 SGHRS and CDR2 YFSETQ. This CDR3 spans 16 amino acids. The CDR3 protein is CASSLSSGRIYNEQFF. The full variable domain, its missing parts supplied by reference TRBV5-1 and TRBJ2-1, is KAGVTQTPRYLIKTRGQQVTLSCSPISGHRSVSWYQQTPGQGLQFLFEYFSETQRNKGNFPGRFSGRQFSNSRSEMNVSTLELGDSALYLCASSLSSGRIYNEQFFGPGTRLTVL.

The gene calls are TRBV11-2 and TRBJ2-1; TCRdb's D gene call, TRBD2, goes unchecked for lack of DNA. The CDR3 has 16 residues. Germline V lookup: CDR1 SGHAT, CDR2 FQNNGV. The CDR3 spells CASSLGGWSSYNEQFF.

The chain carries TRBV9 and TRBJ2-1. The V gene's germline CDR1 is SGDLS and CDR2 YYNGEE. The CDR3 spans 12 residues. CDR3 sequence reads: CASSVGVNEQFF. The variable domain in full, completed from reference TRBV9 and TRBJ2-1, reads DSGVTQTPKHLITATGQRVTLRCSPRSGDLSVYWYQQSLDQGLQFLIQYYNGEERAKGNILERFSAQQFPDLHSELNLSSLELGDSALYFCASSVGVNEQFFGPGTRLTVL.

This clonotype registers medium-sized by frequency. The V and J genes are TRBV20-1 and TRBJ2-1; the TCRdb call, TRBD1, lacks DNA for checking. This CDR3 region has 14 residues. From germline, CDR1 is DFQATT and CDR2 SNEGSKA (reference sequence). CDR3 region: CSASRDRDTHEQFF.

The chain has TRBV25-1 and TRBJ2-7. Germline values: CDR1 MGHDK, CDR2 SYGVNS. The CDR3 spans 12 residues. This CDR3 reads CASSDPAYEQYF.